These T cell receptor beta chains were read from a single sample in a study of blood T cell repertoires in COVID-19. Clones were read by immunoSEQ multiplex PCR, and TCRdb kept only the in-frame ones, dropping some. The table lists around 130,000 clones, approximately 90% of them singletons. Sequencing was done on a sample of peripheral blood. Receptors originate from a man aged 50 or older with active or convalescent COVID-19. CDR3s include the opening cysteine and the closing phenylalanine or tryptophan. A D gene is named only where the DNA matches it firmly.

d_call j_call v_call cdr3_nt cdr3_aa
TRBD1 TRBJ1-5 TRBV24-1 TGTGCCACCAGTGGCCAGACAGGGGGCGCGATTGGCAATCAGCCCCAGCATTTT CATSGQTGGAIGNQPQHF
NA TRBJ1-6 TRBV7-8 TGTGCCAGCAGCCTAAATCGGGTTTGGAGGGGTGGCTATAATTCACCCCTCCACTTT CASSLNRVWRGGYNSPLHF
NA TRBJ1-1 TRBV11-2 TGTGCCAGCAGCTCAGCTGAGGGTTACACTGAAGCTTTCTTT CASSSAEGYTEAFF
NA TRBJ2-1 TRBV19 TGTGCCAGTAGTATAGATCTAATTTCGGGGAATGAGCAGTTCTTC CASSIDLISGNEQFF
TRBD2 TRBJ2-1 TRBV27 TGTGCCAGCAGTTCGATAAAATCCGGGACTAGCGACGCCTACAATGAGCAGTTCTTC CASSSIKSGTSDAYNEQFF
NA TRBJ1-1 TRBV6-2/TRBV6-3 TGTGCCAGCAGTTACCCCAGGAAACAGATGAACACTGAAGCTTTCTTT CASSYPRKQMNTEAFF
NA TRBJ2-1 TRBV6-5 TGTGCCAGCACCCGACGGAGCAACAATGAGCAGTTCTTC CASTRRSNNEQFF
NA TRBJ1-5 TRBV24-1 TGTGCCACCTTAAGGGGGAGCAATCAGCCCCAGCATTTT CATLRGSNQPQHF
TRBD2 TRBJ2-1 TRBV9 TGTGCCAGCAGCGGGAGGGCCGGGACTAGCGAGTACAATGAGCAGTTCTTC CASSGRAGTSEYNEQFF
TRBD1 TRBJ1-6 TRBV18 TGTGCCAGCTCACCACCGGGACAGCCTAATTCACCCCTCCACTTT CASSPPGQPNSPLHF